Listed below are T cell receptor beta chains from one sample, sequenced in a study of T cells in Graves' hyperthyroidism and ophthalmopathy. TCRdb reprocessed the multiplex PCR reads with MiXCR, giving one entry per CDR3 protein. The sample yields hundreds of thousands of distinct CDR3 sequences, 35% to 40% seen once. The sample was blood. These receptors all stem from a young man with Graves' hyperthyroidism. CDR3s include the opening cysteine and the closing phenylalanine or tryptophan. The order of the fields is J gene, V gene, D gene, clone size, CDR3 DNA, CDR3 protein. A D gene is named only where the DNA matches it firmly. Clone size is stated in some rows and not others, as once, few, many or a class when expanded.

j_call: TRBJ2-7
v_call: TRBV3-1
d_call: TRBD2
clone_size: NA
cdr3_nt: TGTGCCAGCAGCTTCGGGACTAGCGACGAGCAGTACTTC
cdr3_aa: CASSFGTSDEQYF

j_call: TRBJ2-5
v_call: TRBV12-3/TRBV12-4
d_call: TRBD1
clone_size: NA
cdr3_nt: TGTGCCAGCAGCTCCGGACCCGGGACAGGGGCAGAGACCCAGTACTTC
cdr3_aa: CASSSGPGTGAETQYF

j_call: TRBJ1-6
v_call: TRBV25-1
d_call: NA
clone_size: NA
cdr3_nt: TGTGCCAGCGGAGGGGGATCACCCCTCCACTTT
cdr3_aa: CASGGGSPLHF

j_call: TRBJ1-5
v_call: TRBV4-3
d_call: TRBD1
clone_size: few
cdr3_nt: TGCGCCAGCAGCCAACCAGACAGGGATGGCCAGCCCCAGCATTTT
cdr3_aa: CASSQPDRDGQPQHF

j_call: TRBJ1-1
v_call: TRBV10-3
d_call: NA
clone_size: NA
cdr3_nt: TGTGCCATCAGCGGGGGATTGGACACTGAAGCTTTCTTT
cdr3_aa: CAISGGLDTEAFF

j_call: TRBJ1-6
v_call: TRBV7-2
d_call: NA
clone_size: NA
cdr3_nt: TGTGCCAGCAGCTTAGCGGGGAGATTAGGGGCCAATTCACCCCTCCACTTT
cdr3_aa: CASSLAGRLGANSPLHF

j_call: TRBJ1-5
v_call: TRBV2
d_call: NA
clone_size: NA
cdr3_nt: TGTGCCAGCAGTGAAGACCGAGTCGCTCAGCCCCAGCATTTT
cdr3_aa: CASSEDRVAQPQHF

j_call: TRBJ2-7
v_call: TRBV9
d_call: TRBD2
clone_size: many
cdr3_nt: TGTGCCAGCAGTTCCAGCGGGGCCCCCTACGAGCAGTACTTC
cdr3_aa: CASSSSGAPYEQYF

j_call: TRBJ2-5
v_call: TRBV7-8
d_call: NA
clone_size: many
cdr3_nt: TGTGCCAGCAGCCCCGGGAGATTCCAAGAGACCCAGTACTTC
cdr3_aa: CASSPGRFQETQYF

j_call: TRBJ2-2
v_call: TRBV29-1
d_call: NA
clone_size: many
cdr3_nt: TGCAGCGTTGAATTAGGCAGGCAGACCGGGGAGCTGTTTTTT
cdr3_aa: CSVELGRQTGELFF

j_call: TRBJ1-4
v_call: TRBV25-1
d_call: NA
clone_size: NA
cdr3_nt: TGTGCCAGCAGTTTCTGGGGGCTGGGTAATGAAAAACTGTTTTTT
cdr3_aa: CASSFWGLGNEKLFF

j_call: TRBJ1-5
v_call: TRBV7-2
d_call: NA
clone_size: many
cdr3_nt: TGTGCCAGCAGCTTGTCACAGGGACCGAATCAGCCCCAGCATTTT
cdr3_aa: CASSLSQGPNQPQHF

j_call: TRBJ1-5
v_call: TRBV9
d_call: NA
clone_size: few
cdr3_nt: TGTGCCAGCAGCCAAGTCCCAGGGTTCAATCAGCCCCAGCATTTT
cdr3_aa: CASSQVPGFNQPQHF

j_call: TRBJ2-5
v_call: TRBV2
d_call: NA
clone_size: many
cdr3_nt: TGTGCCAGCAGTGAAGGGTGGCAGGTCCAAGAGACCCAGTACTTC
cdr3_aa: CASSEGWQVQETQYF

j_call: TRBJ1-1
v_call: TRBV7-9
d_call: NA
clone_size: many
cdr3_nt: TGTGCCAGCAGCGCATTGGGACAACACACTGAAGCTTTCTTT
cdr3_aa: CASSALGQHTEAFF

j_call: TRBJ1-2
v_call: TRBV10-3
d_call: NA
clone_size: NA
cdr3_nt: TGTGCCAGCAGTAGGGACTTTGGCTACACCTTC
cdr3_aa: CASSRDFGYTF

j_call: TRBJ1-2
v_call: TRBV9
d_call: NA
clone_size: many
cdr3_nt: TGTGCCAGCAGCCTAATGGTAGGAGGGCAGGTTGGCTACACCTTC
cdr3_aa: CASSLMVGGQVGYTF

j_call: TRBJ1-2
v_call: TRBV13
d_call: TRBD1
clone_size: many
cdr3_nt: TGTGCCAGCAGCTTAGATCAGGGGGCCCATGGCTACACCTTC
cdr3_aa: CASSLDQGAHGYTF

j_call: TRBJ2-2
v_call: TRBV2
d_call: TRBD2
clone_size: NA
cdr3_nt: TGTGCCAGTACGGGGGGTCTCACGAACACCGGGGAGCCGTTTTTT
cdr3_aa: CASTGGLTNTGEPFF

j_call: TRBJ2-5
v_call: TRBV4-1
d_call: TRBD2
clone_size: few
cdr3_nt: TGCGCCAGCAGCCAAGAGAAGCGGGGGGGCGGGGAGACCCAGTACTTC
cdr3_aa: CASSQEKRGGGETQYF

j_call: TRBJ2-7
v_call: TRBV29-1
d_call: TRBD2
clone_size: NA
cdr3_nt: TGCAGCGCCCGACTAGCTGTCCCCGAGCAGTACTTC
cdr3_aa: CSARLAVPEQYF

j_call: TRBJ1-1
v_call: TRBV7-9
d_call: TRBD1
clone_size: NA
cdr3_nt: TGTGCCAGCAGCCAACGGGACAGATACACTGAAGCTTTCTTT
cdr3_aa: CASSQRDRYTEAFF

j_call: TRBJ1-2
v_call: TRBV2
d_call: NA
clone_size: NA
cdr3_nt: TGTGCCAGCAACGGGAAACAGGTTGTAAGGGGCTACACCTTC
cdr3_aa: CASNGKQVVRGYTF

j_call: TRBJ2-1
v_call: TRBV19
d_call: TRBD2
clone_size: NA
cdr3_nt: TGTGCCAGTACCCCCCGAGCGGGAGCTTGGGTCTTC
cdr3_aa: CASTPRAGAWVF

j_call: TRBJ1-6
v_call: TRBV7-9
d_call: NA
clone_size: NA
cdr3_nt: TGTGCCAGCAACTTTGAGGGCTCCTATAATTCACCCCTCCACTTT
cdr3_aa: CASNFEGSYNSPLHF

j_call: TRBJ1-5
v_call: TRBV16
d_call: NA
clone_size: NA
cdr3_nt: TGTGCCAGCAGCCAATCCGGTCGGCAGGGCCGCATCAATCAGCCCCAGCATTTT
cdr3_aa: CASSQSGRQGRINQPQHF

j_call: TRBJ2-7
v_call: TRBV29-1
d_call: NA
clone_size: many
cdr3_nt: TGCAGCGTTGCCGCGACAGGCTCCTACGAGCAGTACTTC
cdr3_aa: CSVAATGSYEQYF

j_call: TRBJ1-4
v_call: TRBV9
d_call: TRBD1
clone_size: NA
cdr3_nt: TGTGCCAGCAGCGTGGACAGGGACCATGAAAAACTGTTTTTT
cdr3_aa: CASSVDRDHEKLFF

j_call: TRBJ2-7
v_call: TRBV10-2
d_call: NA
clone_size: many
cdr3_nt: TGCGCCAGCAGTGAAGGAGGGAGTGTGATCTACGAGCAGTACTTC
cdr3_aa: CASSEGGSVIYEQYF

j_call: TRBJ1-5
v_call: TRBV2
d_call: NA
clone_size: NA
cdr3_nt: TGTGCCAGCAGTGAACCCCAGCATTTT
cdr3_aa: CASSEPQHF

j_call: TRBJ1-3
v_call: TRBV29-1
d_call: NA
clone_size: many
cdr3_nt: TGCAGCGTTGCGCAGACCGGAGGAAACACCATATATTTT
cdr3_aa: CSVAQTGGNTIYF

j_call: TRBJ2-7
v_call: TRBV5-1
d_call: TRBD1
clone_size: few
cdr3_nt: TGCGCCAGCAGCGTCGGGACAGTGGGGGAGCAGTACTTC
cdr3_aa: CASSVGTVGEQYF

j_call: TRBJ1-5
v_call: TRBV7-9
d_call: NA
clone_size: many
cdr3_nt: TGCGCCAGCAGCCAAGAGGGGTATCAGCCCCAGCATTTT
cdr3_aa: CASSQEGYQPQHF

j_call: TRBJ1-1
v_call: TRBV7-9
d_call: NA
clone_size: many
cdr3_nt: TGTGCCAGCAGCCAGGAGCGGGGACCTGAAGCTTTCTTT
cdr3_aa: CASSQERGPEAFF

j_call: TRBJ2-5
v_call: TRBV7-8
d_call: NA
clone_size: NA
cdr3_nt: TGTGCCAGCAGTTTGGACTATCTAGGGACCCAGTACTTC
cdr3_aa: CASSLDYLGTQYF

j_call: TRBJ2-2
v_call: TRBV7-9
d_call: TRBD2
clone_size: NA
cdr3_nt: TGTGCCAGCAGCTTAAAAGCGGGGGCGAACACCGGGGAGCTGTTTTTT
cdr3_aa: CASSLKAGANTGELFF

j_call: TRBJ2-7
v_call: TRBV7-9
d_call: TRBD1
clone_size: many
cdr3_nt: TGTGCCAGCAGCAGGACAGGGGACAACTCCTACGAGCAGTACTTC
cdr3_aa: CASSRTGDNSYEQYF

j_call: TRBJ1-6
v_call: TRBV5-1
d_call: TRBD1
clone_size: NA
cdr3_nt: TGCGCCAGCAGCCCGAGCGGGACAGAGAATTCACCCCTCCACTTT
cdr3_aa: CASSPSGTENSPLHF

j_call: TRBJ2-2
v_call: TRBV2
d_call: NA
clone_size: many
cdr3_nt: TGTGCCAGCAGTCTACAGGGAGGGGAGCTGTTTTTT
cdr3_aa: CASSLQGGELFF

j_call: TRBJ1-4
v_call: TRBV9
d_call: TRBD1
clone_size: NA
cdr3_nt: TGTGCCAGCAGCGCCCAGACAGGGGGAAACACTGGAAAACTGTTTTTT
cdr3_aa: CASSAQTGGNTGKLFF

j_call: TRBJ2-2
v_call: TRBV6-2/TRBV6-3
d_call: NA
clone_size: NA
cdr3_nt: TGTGCCAGCAGTTACTCGGTTACAGGCGAGAACACCGGGGAGCTGTTTTTT
cdr3_aa: CASSYSVTGENTGELFF

j_call: TRBJ1-3
v_call: TRBV2
d_call: NA
clone_size: many
cdr3_nt: TGTGCCAGCAATCTGGGTATCTCTGGAAACACCATATATTTT
cdr3_aa: CASNLGISGNTIYF